The 5 T cell receptor beta chains given below trace back to one sample, sequenced in a study of T cell clones after liver transplantation. Assay used: immunoSEQ multiplex PCR; TCRdb lists only in-frame clones, some missing. The sample holds roughly 73,000 clones, about four fifths seen once. The material was CD4+ T cells from blood, obtained before liver transplant. These receptors were obtained from a human donor who received a liver transplant.

The rearrangement links TRBV18 to TRBJ1-5; tentative D call: TRBD1 (5 bases). The CDR3 is made up of 15 amino acids. The germline V gene has CDR1 KGHSH and CDR2 LQKENI. The V end lost 3 bases, the J end lost 6 bases, and 15 bases lay between the germline ends. The CDR3 sequence: CASSPPGGRGQPQHF. The CDR3 DNA follows: TGTGCCAGCTCACCTCCTGGAGGGAGGGGTCAGCCCCAGCATTTT. The full variable domain, its missing parts supplied by reference TRBV18 and TRBJ1-5, is NAGVMQNPRHLVRRRGQEARLRCSPMKGHSHVYWYRQLPEEGLKFMVYLQKENIIDESGMPKERFSAEFPKEGPSILRIQQVVRGDSAAYFCASSPPGGRGQPQHFGDGTRLSIL.

This clone was seen a single time. J is TRBJ2-7 and V is TRBV19, with 9 bases identical to TRBD1. Per the germline V gene, CDR1 is LNHDA and CDR2 is SQIVND (reference sequence). J lost 1 base, V lost 1 base, and 2 bases had no gene match. CDR3 size: 15 residues. In nucleotides, the CDR3 is TGTGCCAGTAGTATAGGAGGGACAGGGTCCTACGAGCAGTACTTC. Translation gives CASSIGGTGSYEQYF.

The rearrangement uses TRBV7-2 and TRBJ2-5; 8 bases fit TRBD1. J lost 5 bases, V lost 5 bases, and 7 bases had no gene match. The CDR3 has 14 amino acids. Germline CDR1 SGHTA, CDR2 FQGNSA. In DNA form, the CDR3 reads TGTGCCAGCAGCACTGGACAGGGTCGGGAGACCCAGTACTTC. Encoded protein: CASSTGQGRETQYF.

CDR3 in DNA: TGCGCCAGCAGCCAAGATTCCAGGGTGCGTGCCGGATACAATGAGCAGTTCTTC. Encoded protein: CASSQDSRVRAGYNEQFF. The chain uses TRBV4-3 and TRBJ2-1; a weak D match, TRBD1 (5 bases). This CDR3 is built from 18 residues. With 0 bases removed from V and 4 bases from J, the gap between germline ends came to 19 bases. Germline V gives CDR1 LGHNA, CDR2 YSLEER.

This CDR3 reads CASSYRLGALYEQYF. The CDR3 region has the DNA TGTGCCAGCAGTTATAGGCTCGGGGCCCTCTACGAGCAGTACTTC. This chain links TRBV6-6 with TRBJ2-7, with D possibly called TRBD1 or TRBD2 (5 bases each). This CDR3 spans 15 amino acids. Between the trimmed V and J ends, which lost 3 bases and 3 bases, there was a span of 15 bases. Per germline, CDR1 MNHNY and CDR2 SVGAGI (reference sequence).